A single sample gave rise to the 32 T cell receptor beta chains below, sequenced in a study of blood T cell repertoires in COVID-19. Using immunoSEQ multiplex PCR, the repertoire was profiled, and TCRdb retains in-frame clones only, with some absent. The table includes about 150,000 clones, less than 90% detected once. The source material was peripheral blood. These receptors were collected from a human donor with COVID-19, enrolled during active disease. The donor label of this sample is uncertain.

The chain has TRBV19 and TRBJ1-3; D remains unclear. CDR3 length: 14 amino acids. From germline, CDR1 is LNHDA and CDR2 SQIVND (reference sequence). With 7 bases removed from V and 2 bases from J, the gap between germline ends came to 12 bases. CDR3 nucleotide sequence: TGTGCCAGTATGGAGGGAGTCACTGGAAACACCATATATTTT. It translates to CASMEGVTGNTIYF.

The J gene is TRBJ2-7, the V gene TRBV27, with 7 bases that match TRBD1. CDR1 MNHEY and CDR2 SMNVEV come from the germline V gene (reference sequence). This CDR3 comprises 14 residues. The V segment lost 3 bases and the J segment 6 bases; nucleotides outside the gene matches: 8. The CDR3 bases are TGTGCCAGCAGTTTGGGCCAGGGGGTTGGCGAGCAGTACTTC. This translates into CASSLGQGVGEQYF.

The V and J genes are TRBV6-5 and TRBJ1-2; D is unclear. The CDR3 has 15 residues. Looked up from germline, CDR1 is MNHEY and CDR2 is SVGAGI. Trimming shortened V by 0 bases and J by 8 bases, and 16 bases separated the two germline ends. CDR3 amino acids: CASSYSFRRAYGYTF. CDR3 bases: TGTGCCAGCAGTTACTCGTTTCGGCGGGCGTACGGCTACACCTTC.

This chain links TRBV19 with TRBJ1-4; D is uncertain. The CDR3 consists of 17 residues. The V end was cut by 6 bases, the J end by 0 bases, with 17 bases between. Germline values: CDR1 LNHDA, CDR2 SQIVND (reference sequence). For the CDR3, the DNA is TGTGCCAGTAGGAGGGATGCACAACCAGCAACTAATGAAAAACTGTTTTTT. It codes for CASRRDAQPATNEKLFF.

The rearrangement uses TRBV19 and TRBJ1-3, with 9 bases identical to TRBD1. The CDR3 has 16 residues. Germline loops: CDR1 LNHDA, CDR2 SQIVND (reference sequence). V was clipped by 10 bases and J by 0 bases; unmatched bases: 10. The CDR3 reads CATTGGDFLSGNTIYF. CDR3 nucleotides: TGTGCCACCACAGGGGGCGATTTTCTCTCTGGAAACACCATATATTTT.

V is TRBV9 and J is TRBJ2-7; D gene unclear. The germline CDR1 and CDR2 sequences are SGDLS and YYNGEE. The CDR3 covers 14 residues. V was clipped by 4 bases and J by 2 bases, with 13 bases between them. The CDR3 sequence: CASSPPGTAYEQYF. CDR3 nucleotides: TGTGCCAGCAGCCCCCCGGGTACCGCCTACGAGCAGTACTTC.

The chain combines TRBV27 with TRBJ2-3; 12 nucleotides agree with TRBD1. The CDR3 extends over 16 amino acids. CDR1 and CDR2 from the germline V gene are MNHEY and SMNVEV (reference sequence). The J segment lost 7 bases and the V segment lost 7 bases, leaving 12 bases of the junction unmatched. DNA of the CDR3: TGTGCCAGCACAGGAATCCGGGACAGGGGGCAATATACGCAGTATTTT. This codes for CASTGIRDRGQYTQYF.

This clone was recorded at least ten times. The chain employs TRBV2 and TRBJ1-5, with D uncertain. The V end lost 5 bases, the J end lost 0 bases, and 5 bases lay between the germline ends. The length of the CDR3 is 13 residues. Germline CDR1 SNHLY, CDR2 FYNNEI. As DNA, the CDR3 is TGTGCCAGCAGTCGAGATAGCAATCAGCCCCAGCATTTT. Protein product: CASSRDSNQPQHF.

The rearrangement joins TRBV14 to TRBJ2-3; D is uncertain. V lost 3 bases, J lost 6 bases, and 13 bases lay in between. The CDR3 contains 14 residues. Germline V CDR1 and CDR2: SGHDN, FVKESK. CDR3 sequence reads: CASSHHTNRDTQYF. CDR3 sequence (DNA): TGTGCCAGCAGCCACCACACTAATCGGGATACGCAGTATTTT.

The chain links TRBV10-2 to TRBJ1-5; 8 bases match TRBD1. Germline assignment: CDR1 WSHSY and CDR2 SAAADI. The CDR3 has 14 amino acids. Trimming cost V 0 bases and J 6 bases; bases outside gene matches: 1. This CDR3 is CASSESDRAQPQHF. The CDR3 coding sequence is TGCGCCAGCAGTGAGTCGGACAGGGCTCAGCCCCAGCATTTT.

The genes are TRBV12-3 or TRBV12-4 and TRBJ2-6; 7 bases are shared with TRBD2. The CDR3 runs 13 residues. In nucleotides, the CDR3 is TGTGCTGGGGGGGGATCTGGGGCCAACGTCCTGACTTTC. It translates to CAGGGSGANVLTF.

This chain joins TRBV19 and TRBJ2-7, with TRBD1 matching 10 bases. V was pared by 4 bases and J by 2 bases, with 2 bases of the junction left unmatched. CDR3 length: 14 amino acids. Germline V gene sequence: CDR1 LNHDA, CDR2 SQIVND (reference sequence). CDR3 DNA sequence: TGTGCCAGTAGTAGTGGGACAGGGGCCTACGAGCAGTACTTC. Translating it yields CASSSGTGAYEQYF.

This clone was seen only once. The CDR3 loop reads CASSPITDRGETQYF. CDR3 nucleotides: TGTGCCAGCAGTCCTATTACGGACAGGGGGGAGACCCAGTACTTC. The chain combines TRBV7-6 with TRBJ2-5; 10 positions agree with TRBD1. Germline V gene sequence: CDR1 SGHVS, CDR2 FNYEAQ. V lost 6 bases, J lost 5 bases, and 9 bases stayed unmatched. The CDR3 has 15 residues.

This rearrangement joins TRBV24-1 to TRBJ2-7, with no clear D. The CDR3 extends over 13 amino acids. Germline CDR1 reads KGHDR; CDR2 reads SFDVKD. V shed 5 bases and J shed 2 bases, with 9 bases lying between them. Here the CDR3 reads CATSVGSPYEQYF. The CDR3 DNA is TGTGCCACCAGTGTGGGCTCGCCCTACGAGCAGTACTTC.

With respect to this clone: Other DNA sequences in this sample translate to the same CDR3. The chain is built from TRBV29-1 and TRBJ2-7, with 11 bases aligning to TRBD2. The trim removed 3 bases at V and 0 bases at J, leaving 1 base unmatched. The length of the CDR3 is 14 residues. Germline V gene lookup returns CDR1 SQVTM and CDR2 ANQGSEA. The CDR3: CSVEGLADSYEQYF. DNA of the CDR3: TGCAGCGTTGAGGGACTAGCGGACTCCTACGAGCAGTACTTC.

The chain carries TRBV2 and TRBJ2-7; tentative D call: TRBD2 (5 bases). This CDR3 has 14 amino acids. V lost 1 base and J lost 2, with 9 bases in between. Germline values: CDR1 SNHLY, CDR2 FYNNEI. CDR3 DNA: TGTGCCAGCAGTGAAGGAGGGCGAACCTACGAGCAGTACTTC. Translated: CASSEGGRTYEQYF. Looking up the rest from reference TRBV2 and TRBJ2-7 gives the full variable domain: EPEVTQTPSHQVTQMGQEVILRCVPISNHLYFYWYRQILGQKVEFLVSFYNNEISEKSEIFDDQFSVERPDGSNFTLKIRSTKLEDSAMYFCASSEGGRTYEQYFGPGTRLTVT.

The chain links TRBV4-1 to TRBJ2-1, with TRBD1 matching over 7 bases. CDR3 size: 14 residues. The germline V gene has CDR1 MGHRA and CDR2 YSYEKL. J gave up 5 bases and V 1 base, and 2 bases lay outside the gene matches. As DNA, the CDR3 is TGCGCCAGCAGCCAAGGGGACAGCGACAATGAGCAGTTCTTC. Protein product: CASSQGDSDNEQFF.

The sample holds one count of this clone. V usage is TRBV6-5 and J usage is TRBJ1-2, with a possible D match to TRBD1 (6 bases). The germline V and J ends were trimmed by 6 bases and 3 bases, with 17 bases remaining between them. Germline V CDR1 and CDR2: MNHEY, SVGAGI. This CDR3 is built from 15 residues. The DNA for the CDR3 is TGTGCCAGCAGGCACCGGACAGTTACTTACTATGGCTACACCTTC. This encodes CASRHRTVTYYGYTF.

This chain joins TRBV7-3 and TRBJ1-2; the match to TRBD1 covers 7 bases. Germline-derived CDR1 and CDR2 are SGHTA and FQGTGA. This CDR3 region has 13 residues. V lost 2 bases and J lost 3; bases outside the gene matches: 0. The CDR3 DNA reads TGTGCCAGCAGCTTAGGGACAGACTATGGCTACACCTTC. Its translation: CASSLGTDYGYTF.

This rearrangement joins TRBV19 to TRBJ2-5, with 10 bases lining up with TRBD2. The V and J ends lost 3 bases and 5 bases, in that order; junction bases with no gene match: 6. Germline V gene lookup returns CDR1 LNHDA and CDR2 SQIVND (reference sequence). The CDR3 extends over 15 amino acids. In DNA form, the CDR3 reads TGTGCCAGTAGTATGGGGCTAGCGGGAGTGGAGACCCAGTACTTC. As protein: CASSMGLAGVETQYF.

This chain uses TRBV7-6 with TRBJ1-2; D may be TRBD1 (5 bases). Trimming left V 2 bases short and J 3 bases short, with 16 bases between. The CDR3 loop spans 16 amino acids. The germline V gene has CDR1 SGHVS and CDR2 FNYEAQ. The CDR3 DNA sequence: TGTGCCAGCAGCTTATATAGTAGGGGTCTAGACTATGGCTACACCTTC. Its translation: CASSLYSRGLDYGYTF.

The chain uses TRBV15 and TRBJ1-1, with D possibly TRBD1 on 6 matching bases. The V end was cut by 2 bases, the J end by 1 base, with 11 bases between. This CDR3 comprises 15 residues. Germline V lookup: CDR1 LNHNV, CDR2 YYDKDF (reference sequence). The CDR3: CATSRPDSPNTEAFF. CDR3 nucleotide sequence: TGTGCCACCAGCAGACCGGACAGTCCGAACACTGAAGCTTTCTTT. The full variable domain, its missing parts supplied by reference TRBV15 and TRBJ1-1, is DAMVIQNPRYQVTQFGKPVTLSCSQTLNHNVMYWYQQKSSQAPKLLFHYYDKDFNNEADTPDNFQSRRPNTSFCFLDIRSPGLGDTAMYLCATSRPDSPNTEAFFGQGTRLTVV.

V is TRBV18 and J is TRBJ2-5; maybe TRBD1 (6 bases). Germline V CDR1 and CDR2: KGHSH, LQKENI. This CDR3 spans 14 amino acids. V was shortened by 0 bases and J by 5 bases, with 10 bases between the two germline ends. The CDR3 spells CASSPPGAGETQYF. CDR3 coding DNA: TGTGCCAGCTCACCACCGGGGGCGGGTGAGACCCAGTACTTC.

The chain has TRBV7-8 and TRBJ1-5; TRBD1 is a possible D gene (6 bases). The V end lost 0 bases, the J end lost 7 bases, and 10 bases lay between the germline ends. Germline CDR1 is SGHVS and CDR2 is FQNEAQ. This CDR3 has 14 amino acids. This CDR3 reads CASSLATGNQPQHF. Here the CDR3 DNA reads TGTGCCAGCAGCTTAGCTACAGGGAACCAGCCCCAGCATTTT.

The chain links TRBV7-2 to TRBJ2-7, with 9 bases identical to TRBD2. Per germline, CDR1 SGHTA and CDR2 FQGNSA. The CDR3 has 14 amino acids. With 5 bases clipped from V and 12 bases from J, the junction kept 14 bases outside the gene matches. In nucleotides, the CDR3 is TGTGCCAGCAGCACCCACGGGGCTAGCGGGGACCTGTACTTC. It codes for CASSTHGASGDLYF.

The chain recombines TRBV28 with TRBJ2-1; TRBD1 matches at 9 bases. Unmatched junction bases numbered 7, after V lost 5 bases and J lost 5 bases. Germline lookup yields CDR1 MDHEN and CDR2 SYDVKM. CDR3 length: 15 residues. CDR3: CASSPPDRGNNEQFF. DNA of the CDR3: TGTGCCAGCAGTCCCCCGGACAGGGGCAACAATGAGCAGTTCTTC.

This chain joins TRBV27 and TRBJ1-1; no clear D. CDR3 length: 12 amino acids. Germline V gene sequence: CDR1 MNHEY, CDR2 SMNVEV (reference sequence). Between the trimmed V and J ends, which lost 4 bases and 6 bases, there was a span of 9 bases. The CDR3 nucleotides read TGTGCCAGCAGTTGGCCCGGGGCTGAAGCTTTCTTT. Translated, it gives CASSWPGAEAFF.

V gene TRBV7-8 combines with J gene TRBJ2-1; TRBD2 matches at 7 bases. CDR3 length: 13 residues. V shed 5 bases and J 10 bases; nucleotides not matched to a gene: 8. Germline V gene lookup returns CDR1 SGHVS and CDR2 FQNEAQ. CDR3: CASSPREGREQFF. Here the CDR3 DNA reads TGTGCCAGCAGCCCCAGGGAGGGCAGGGAGCAGTTCTTC.

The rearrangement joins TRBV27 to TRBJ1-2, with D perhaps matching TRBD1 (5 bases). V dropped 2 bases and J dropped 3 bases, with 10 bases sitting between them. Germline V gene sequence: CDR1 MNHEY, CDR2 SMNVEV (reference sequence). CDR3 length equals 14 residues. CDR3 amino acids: CASSLPGLYYGYTF. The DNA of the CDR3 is TGTGCCAGCAGTTTACCAGGGTTATACTATGGCTACACCTTC.

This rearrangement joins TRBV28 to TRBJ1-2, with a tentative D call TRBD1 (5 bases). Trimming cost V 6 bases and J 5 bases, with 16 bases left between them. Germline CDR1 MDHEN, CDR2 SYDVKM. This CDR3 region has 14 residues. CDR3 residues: CASSPSHGGYGYTF. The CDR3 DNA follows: TGTGCCAGCAGCCCTTCACACGGGGGGTATGGCTACACCTTC.

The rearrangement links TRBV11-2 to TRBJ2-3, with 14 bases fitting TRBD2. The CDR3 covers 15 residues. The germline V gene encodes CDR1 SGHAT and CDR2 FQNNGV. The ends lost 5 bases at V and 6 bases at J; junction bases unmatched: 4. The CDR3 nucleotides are TGTGCCAGCAGCCCGGGACTAGCGGGAGTCGATACGCAGTATTTT. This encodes CASSPGLAGVDTQYF. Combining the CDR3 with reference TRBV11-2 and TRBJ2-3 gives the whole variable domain EAGVAQSPRYKIIEKRQSVAFWCNPISGHATLYWYQQILGQGPKLLIQFQNNGVVDDSQLPKDRFSAERLKGVDSTLKIQPAKLEDSAVYLCASSPGLAGVDTQYFGPGTRLTVL.

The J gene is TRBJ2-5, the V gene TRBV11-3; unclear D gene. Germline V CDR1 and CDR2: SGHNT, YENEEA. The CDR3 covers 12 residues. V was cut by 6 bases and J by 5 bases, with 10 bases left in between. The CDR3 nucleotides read TGTGCCAGCAGTAGTTCCGGGGAGACCCAGTACTTC. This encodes CASSSSGETQYF.